This paragraph reports one TCR beta chain. V shed 4 bases, J shed 0 bases, and the junction held 6 bases outside the gene matches. This CDR3 comprises 15 residues. Per germline, CDR1 SGHNT and CDR2 YYREEE (reference sequence). The data derive from a study of early T cells in non-severe SARS-CoV-2 infection. From the 5' RACE reads, TCRdb called clonotypes with MiXCR, one entry per CDR3 protein. Here the sample spans some 80,000 distinct CDR3 sequences, over 9% being singletons. This TCR came from an adult who was a healthcare worker with PCR-confirmed SARS-CoV-2 infection or an uninfected control (not recorded which). The chain links TRBV5-4 to TRBJ1-1, with 7 bases matching TRBD1. Sequences were obtained from whole blood. The DNA for the CDR3 is TGTGCCAGCAGCCCGGTGACAGGGCTGAACACTGAAGCTTTCTTT. Encoded protein: CASSPVTGLNTEAFF.